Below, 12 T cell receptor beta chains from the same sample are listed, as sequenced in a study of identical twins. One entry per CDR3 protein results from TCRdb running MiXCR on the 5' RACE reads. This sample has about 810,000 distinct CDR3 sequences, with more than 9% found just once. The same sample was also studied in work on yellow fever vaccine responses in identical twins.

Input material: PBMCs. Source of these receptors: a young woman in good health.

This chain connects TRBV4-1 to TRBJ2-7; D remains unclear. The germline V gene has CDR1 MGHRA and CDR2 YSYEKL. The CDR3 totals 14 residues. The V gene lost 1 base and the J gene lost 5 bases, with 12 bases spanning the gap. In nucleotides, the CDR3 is TGCGCCAGCAGCCAAGCCTGGGGTCTCAACGAGCAGTACTTC. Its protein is CASSQAWGLNEQYF.

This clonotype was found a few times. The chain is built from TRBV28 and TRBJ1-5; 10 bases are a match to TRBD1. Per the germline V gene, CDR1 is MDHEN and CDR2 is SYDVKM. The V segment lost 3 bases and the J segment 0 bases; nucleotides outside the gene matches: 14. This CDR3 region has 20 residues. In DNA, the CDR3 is TGTGCCAGCAGTTTTCGCCCCCCTGGACAGGGGGTTTATAGCAATCAGCCCCAGCATTTT. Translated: CASSFRPPGQGVYSNQPQHF.

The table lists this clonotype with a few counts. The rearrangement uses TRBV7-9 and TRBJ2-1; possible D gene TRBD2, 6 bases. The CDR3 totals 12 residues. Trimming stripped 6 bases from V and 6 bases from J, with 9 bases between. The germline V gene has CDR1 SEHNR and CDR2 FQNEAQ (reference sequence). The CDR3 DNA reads TGTGCCAGCAGAGGAGGGGCCAATGAGCAGTTCTTC. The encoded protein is CASRGGANEQFF.

The CDR3 nucleotides are TGTGCCAGCAGCCAAGAATCTAGCTGGGGATCAGATACCCCGTATTTT. It encodes CASSQESSWGSDTPYF. The chain links TRBV3-1 to TRBJ2-3, with D maybe TRBD2 (5 bases). The CDR3 contains 16 residues. V was pared by 0 bases and J by 14 bases, with 24 bases between. CDR1 and CDR2 (germline): LGHDT, YNNKEL (reference sequence).

CDR3 residues: CASSVRQGRYEQYF. The CDR3 DNA reads TGTGCCAGCAGTGTAAGGCAGGGCCGCTACGAGCAGTACTTC. This chain uses TRBV2 with TRBJ2-7; D may be TRBD1 (5 bases). Germline V lookup: CDR1 SNHLY, CDR2 FYNNEI. V lost 4 bases and J lost 3, with 13 bases in between. This CDR3 spans 14 amino acids.

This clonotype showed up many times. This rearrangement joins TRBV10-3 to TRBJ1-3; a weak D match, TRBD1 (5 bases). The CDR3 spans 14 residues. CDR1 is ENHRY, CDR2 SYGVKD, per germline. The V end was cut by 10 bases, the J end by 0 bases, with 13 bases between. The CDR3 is CATDSGTSGNTIYF. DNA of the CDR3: TGTGCCACCGATTCCGGGACCTCTGGAAACACCATATATTTT.

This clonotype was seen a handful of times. The CDR3 DNA reads TGTGCCAGCAGCTTAAACTCGAACCTAGAGACCCAGTACTTC. Translating gives CASSLNSNLETQYF. The J gene is TRBJ2-5, the V gene TRBV7-3; D unresolved. V gave up 1 base and J gave up 4 bases, with 10 bases separating them. The CDR3 loop spans 14 amino acids. Germline V gives CDR1 SGHTA, CDR2 FQGTGA.

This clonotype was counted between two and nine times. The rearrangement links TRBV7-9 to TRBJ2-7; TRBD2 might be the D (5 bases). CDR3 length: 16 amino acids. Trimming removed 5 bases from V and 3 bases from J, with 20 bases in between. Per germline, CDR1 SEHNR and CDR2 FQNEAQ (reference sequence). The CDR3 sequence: CASSTETTGIIYEQYF. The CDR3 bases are TGTGCCAGCAGCACAGAAACAACCGGGATAATCTACGAGCAGTACTTC.

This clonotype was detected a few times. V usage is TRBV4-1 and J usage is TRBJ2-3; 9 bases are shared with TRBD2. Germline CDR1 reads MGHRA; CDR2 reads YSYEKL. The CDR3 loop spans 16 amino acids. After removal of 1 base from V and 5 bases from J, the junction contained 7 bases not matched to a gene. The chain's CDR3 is CASSQAMRGGQDTQYF. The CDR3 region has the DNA TGCGCCAGCAGCCAAGCGATGCGGGGGGGCCAAGATACGCAGTATTTT.

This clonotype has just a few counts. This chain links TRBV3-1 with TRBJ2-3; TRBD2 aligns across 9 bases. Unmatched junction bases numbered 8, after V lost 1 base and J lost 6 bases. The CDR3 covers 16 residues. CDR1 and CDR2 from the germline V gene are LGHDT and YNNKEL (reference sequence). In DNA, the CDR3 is TGTGCCAGCAGCCAAGGGTCGGGACTAGCCCCCGATACGCAGTATTTT. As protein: CASSQGSGLAPDTQYF.

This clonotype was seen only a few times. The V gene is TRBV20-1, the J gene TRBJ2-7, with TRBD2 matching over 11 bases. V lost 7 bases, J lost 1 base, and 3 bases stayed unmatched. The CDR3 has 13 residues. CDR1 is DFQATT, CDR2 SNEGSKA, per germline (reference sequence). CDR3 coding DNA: TGCAGTGTTAGCGGGAGGGAGTCCTACGAGCAGTACTTC. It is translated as CSVSGRESYEQYF.

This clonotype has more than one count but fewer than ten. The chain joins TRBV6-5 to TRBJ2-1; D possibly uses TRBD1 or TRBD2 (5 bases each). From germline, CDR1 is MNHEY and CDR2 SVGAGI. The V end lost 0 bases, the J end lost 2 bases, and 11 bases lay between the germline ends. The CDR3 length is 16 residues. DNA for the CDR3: TGTGCCAGCAGTTACTCGGGGCCGGGAACCTACAATGAGCAGTTCTTC. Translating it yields CASSYSGPGTYNEQFF.